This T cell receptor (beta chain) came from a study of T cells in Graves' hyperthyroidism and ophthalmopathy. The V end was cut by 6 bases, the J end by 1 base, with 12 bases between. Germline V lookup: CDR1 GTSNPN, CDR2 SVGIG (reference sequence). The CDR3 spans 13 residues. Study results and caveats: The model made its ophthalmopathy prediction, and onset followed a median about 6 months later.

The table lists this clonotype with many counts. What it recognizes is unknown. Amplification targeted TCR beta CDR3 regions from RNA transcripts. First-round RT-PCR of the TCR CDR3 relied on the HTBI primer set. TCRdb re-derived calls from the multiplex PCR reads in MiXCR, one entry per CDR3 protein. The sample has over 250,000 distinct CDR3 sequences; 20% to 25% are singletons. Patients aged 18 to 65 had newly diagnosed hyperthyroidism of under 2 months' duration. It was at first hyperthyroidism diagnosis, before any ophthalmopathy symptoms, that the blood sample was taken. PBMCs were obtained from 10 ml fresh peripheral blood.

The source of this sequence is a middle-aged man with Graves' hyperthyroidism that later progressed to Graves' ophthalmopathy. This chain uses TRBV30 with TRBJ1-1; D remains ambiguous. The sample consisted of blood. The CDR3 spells CACRWGSNTEAFF. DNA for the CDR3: TGTGCCTGCAGGTGGGGATCGAACACTGAAGCTTTCTTT.